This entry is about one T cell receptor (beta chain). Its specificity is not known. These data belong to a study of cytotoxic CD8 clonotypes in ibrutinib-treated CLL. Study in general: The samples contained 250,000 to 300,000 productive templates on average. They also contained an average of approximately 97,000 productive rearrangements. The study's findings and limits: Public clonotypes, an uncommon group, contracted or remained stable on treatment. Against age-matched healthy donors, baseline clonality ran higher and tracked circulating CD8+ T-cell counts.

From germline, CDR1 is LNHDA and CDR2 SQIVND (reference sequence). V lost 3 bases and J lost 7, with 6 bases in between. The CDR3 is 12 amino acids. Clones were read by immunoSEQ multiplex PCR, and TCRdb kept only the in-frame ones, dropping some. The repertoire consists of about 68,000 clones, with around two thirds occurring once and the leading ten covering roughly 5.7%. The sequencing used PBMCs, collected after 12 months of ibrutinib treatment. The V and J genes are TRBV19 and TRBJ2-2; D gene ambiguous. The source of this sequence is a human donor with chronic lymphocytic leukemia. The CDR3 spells CASSIIFGELFF. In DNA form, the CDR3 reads TGTGCCAGTAGTATTATCTTCGGGGAGCTGTTTTTT.